This T cell receptor (beta chain) was sequenced during a study of blood T cells in healthy people across ages. Then a second PCR, running roughly 7 to 11 cycles, was carried out with a sample-barcoded 5' primer and a J-beta primer mix. TCRdb redid the calling of the 5' RACE reads with MiXCR, one entry per CDR3 protein. The data hold approximately 1.5 million distinct CDR3 sequences, with roughly 32% observed a single time. Study findings and constraints: Naive T cell percentage by flow cytometry tracked strongly with beta diversity. Getting older went along with TCR beta diversity per million T cells dropping roughly linearly. It was held that diversity estimates obtained from one million T cells represented underestimates.

As for this clonotype: Its antigen is currently unknown.

Per sample, at least 5.5 micrograms of total RNA were extracted. Sequencing input: blood. The sequence came from a woman aged 30 to 39 in good health.

In DNA, the CDR3 is TGTGCCAGCCAACCAGGACTAGCGGGGTACAATGAGCAGTTCTTC. This gives the protein CASQPGLAGYNEQFF. The chain recombines TRBV7-3 with TRBJ2-1, with TRBD2 identical over 12 bases. The germline V gene encodes CDR1 SGHTA and CDR2 FQGTGA. The junction had 6 bases not matched to a gene; V was cut back by 8 bases and J by 4 bases. This CDR3 is built from 15 residues.